These T cell receptor beta chains were read from a single sample in a study of shared clonotypes between healthy human individuals. Some clones are missing from TCRdb's copy, which holds only in-frame ones; the method was immunoSEQ multiplex PCR. The sample contains approximately 2,000,000 clones, roughly 93% of which appear only once. The sequenced sample was naive CD8+ T cells from PBMCs. These receptors were obtained from a young man in good health. Some clones in this sample may be carry-over from other donors' samples. Each CDR3 is given with its conserved first and last residue. The order of the fields is CDR3 protein, CDR3 length, J gene, V gene.

CASSVRRQGYGYTF,14,TRBJ1-2,TRBV28
CASTDSLAGAYNEQFF,16,TRBJ2-1,TRBV5-4
CASSQEFGIFDHGAFF,16,TRBJ1-1,TRBV11-2
CASSMGRGFYEQYF,14,TRBJ2-7,TRBV19
CASSWTGQGGQETQYF,16,TRBJ2-5,TRBV28
CASSLRPGQGILTEAFF,17,TRBJ1-1,TRBV27
CASSQEGQGIYGYTF,15,TRBJ1-2,TRBV4-1
CASTKGWGYEQYF,13,-,TRBV25-1
CASHTRTAVWANVLTF,16,TRBJ2-6,TRBV19
CASSLFGEGWINYGYTF,17,TRBJ1-2,TRBV28
CASSLRGSRSYEQYF,15,TRBJ2-7,TRBV7-2
CASSVAGQGNYGYTF,15,TRBJ1-2,TRBV9
CASSLARGHEQFF,13,TRBJ2-1,TRBV28
CSAPYNEQFF,10,TRBJ2-1,TRBV20-1
CASSLIGVGSYEQYF,15,TRBJ2-7,TRBV5-6
CATRADSLYEQYF,13,TRBJ2-7,TRBV15
CASSVGSPYNEQFF,14,TRBJ2-1,TRBV27
CASSERGRNTEAFF,14,TRBJ1-1,TRBV6-1
CASGSAGQRVETQYF,15,TRBJ2-5,TRBV7-9
CASSAQSSRDIEAFF,15,TRBJ1-1,TRBV6-1
CASSQGVFRGERGYTF,16,TRBJ1-2,TRBV4-3
CASNPGLGQGAETQYF,16,TRBJ2-5,TRBV19
CASARTDYNEQFF,13,TRBJ2-1,TRBV5-1
CASISRENTGELFF,14,TRBJ2-2,TRBV19
CASSLGGRGHGYTF,14,TRBJ1-2,TRBV7-9
CASSLVRVSGIYEQYF,16,TRBJ2-7,TRBV27
CASSQVRLAGIHNEQFF,17,TRBJ2-1,TRBV4-1
CAWEGFTEGTSSYNEQFF,18,TRBJ2-1,TRBV30
CASSLVNNQPQHF,13,TRBJ1-5,TRBV27
CASSERGLMNTEAFF,15,TRBJ1-1,TRBV2
CASSLVGARFF,11,TRBJ2-1,TRBV7-8
CSVGGSAEQYF,11,TRBJ2-7,TRBV29-1
CASSLEQGYTGELFF,15,TRBJ2-2,TRBV13
CASSQGVTQGYYGYTF,16,TRBJ1-2,TRBV4-3
CASTIQATYGYTF,13,TRBJ1-2,TRBV28
CASTPRQTPTPMNTEAFF,18,TRBJ1-1,TRBV7-8
CAWVIRDRGFRYGYTF,16,TRBJ1-2,TRBV30
CSVGDSLPNQPQHF,14,TRBJ1-5,TRBV29-1
CASSTFGTADYGYTF,15,TRBJ1-2,TRBV19
CATSRFGGGYTF,12,TRBJ1-2,TRBV15
CASSSRGTNTEAFF,14,TRBJ1-1,TRBV27
CASSLGTGELFF,12,TRBJ2-2,TRBV11-3